This TCR beta chain was profiled in a study of radiotherapy plus CTLA-4 blockade in lung cancer. Libraries were prepared by immunoSEQ multiplex PCR; TCRdb keeps only in-frame clonotypes and omits some of them. Of 81,000 or so clones listed, under 85% are singletons. The CDR3 runs 16 residues. Germline loops: CDR1 ENHRY, CDR2 SYGVKD. The V and J ends lost 6 bases and 8 bases, in that order; junction bases with no gene match: 10. Treatment of patients with chemo-refractory metastatic non-small-cell lung cancer consisted of focal radiation plus CTLA-4 blockade with ipilimumab. The TCR comes from a human donor with non-small cell lung cancer that progressed on radiotherapy plus ipilimumab. J is TRBJ2-1 and V is TRBV10-3; 13 bases fit TRBD2. The material sequenced was peripheral blood, taken from a patient treated with radiotherapy plus ipilimumab. The CDR3 protein is CAISDPRTSGRYEQFF. CDR3 sequence (DNA): TGTGCCATCAGCGACCCCCGGACTAGCGGGAGATATGAGCAGTTCTTC.